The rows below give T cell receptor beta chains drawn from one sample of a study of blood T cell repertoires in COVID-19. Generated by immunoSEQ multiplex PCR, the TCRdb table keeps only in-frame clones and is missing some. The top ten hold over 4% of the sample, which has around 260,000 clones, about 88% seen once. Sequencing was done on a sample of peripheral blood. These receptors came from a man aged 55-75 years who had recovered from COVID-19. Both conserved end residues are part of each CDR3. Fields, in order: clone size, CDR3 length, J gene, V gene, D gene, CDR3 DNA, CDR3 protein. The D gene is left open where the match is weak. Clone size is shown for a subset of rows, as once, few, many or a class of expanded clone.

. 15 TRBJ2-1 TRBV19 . TGTGCCAGTAGGAGCCTAGCCGAGATCTACAATGAGCAGTTCTTC CASRSLAEIYNEQFF
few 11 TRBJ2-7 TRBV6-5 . TGTGCCAGCCGGGATCTCTACGAGCAGTACTTC CASRDLYEQYF
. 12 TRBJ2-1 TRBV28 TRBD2 TGTGCCAGTAGCGGGCTATACAATGAGCAGTTCTTC CASSGLYNEQFF
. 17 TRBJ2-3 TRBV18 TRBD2 TGTGCCAGCTCAGGACTAGCGGGGGGCTTTCTCACAGATACGCAGTATTTT CASSGLAGGFLTDTQYF
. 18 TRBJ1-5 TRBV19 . TGTGCCAGTAGTACCGACCGGGGACCGGGAGATAGCAATCAGCCCCAGCATTTT CASSTDRGPGDSNQPQHF
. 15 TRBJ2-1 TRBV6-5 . TGTGCCAGCAGCCAACGAGGGGGGGTGTACAATGAGCAGTTCTTC CASSQRGGVYNEQFF
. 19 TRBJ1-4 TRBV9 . TGTGCCAGCAGCGTAGTGGGTCTGGGCAGGGGCATAACTAATGAAAAACTGTTTTTT CASSVVGLGRGITNEKLFF
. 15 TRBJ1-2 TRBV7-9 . TGTGCCAGCAGCTTAACCAGACTTTCTAACTATGGCTACACCTTC CASSLTRLSNYGYTF
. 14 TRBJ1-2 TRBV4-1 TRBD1 TGCGCCAGCAGCCAAGAAGGGACAGGGTATGGCTACACCTTC CASSQEGTGYGYTF
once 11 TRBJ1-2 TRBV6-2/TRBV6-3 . TGTGCCAGCAGTTTTGACAATGGCTACACCTTC CASSFDNGYTF
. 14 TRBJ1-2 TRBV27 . TGTGCCAGCAGCGGAAGACAGAGACGTGAGGGCTACACCTTC CASSGRQRREGYTF
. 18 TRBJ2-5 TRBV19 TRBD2 TGTGCCAGTAGCCCAGAAGGTCGGCTAGCGGGGGTGCAGGAGACCCAGTACTTC CASSPEGRLAGVQETQYF
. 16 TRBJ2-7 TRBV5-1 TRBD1 TGCGCCAGCACCAGTTTCACCGGGACAGGGGTTTACGAGCAGTACTTC CASTSFTGTGVYEQYF
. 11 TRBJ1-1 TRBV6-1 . TGTGCCAGCAGTGACCACAGTGAAGCTTTCTTT CASSDHSEAFF
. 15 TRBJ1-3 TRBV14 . TGTGCCAGCAGCCACTACCGGAGCTCTGGAAACACCATATATTTT CASSHYRSSGNTIYF
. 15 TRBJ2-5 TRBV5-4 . TGTGCCAGCAGCTCCCCCAGGGAACTCCAAGAGACCCAGTACTTC CASSSPRELQETQYF
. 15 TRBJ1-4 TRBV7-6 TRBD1 TGTGCCAGCAGCTCCACAGGGGGCTCACGGGAAAAACTGTTTTTT CASSSTGGSREKLFF
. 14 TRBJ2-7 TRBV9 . TGTGCCAGCAGCGTTGGCGGCAGACCCTACGAGCAGTACTTC CASSVGGRPYEQYF
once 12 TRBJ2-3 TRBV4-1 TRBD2 TGCGCCAGCAGCCAAGGACTAGCGGATCCCCTTTTT CASSQGLADPLF
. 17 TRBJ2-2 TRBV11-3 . TGTGCCAGCAGTTTGAGCTTCGCGGGGGCCAACGCCGGGGAGCTGTTTTTT CASSLSFAGANAGELFF
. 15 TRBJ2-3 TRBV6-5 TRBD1 TGTGCCAGCGGACAAGGACAGGGGGCCACAGATACGCAGTATTTT CASGQGQGATDTQYF
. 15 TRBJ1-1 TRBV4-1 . TGCGCCAGCAGCCAAGATACGGCAGGGTACACTGAAGCTTTCTTT CASSQDTAGYTEAFF
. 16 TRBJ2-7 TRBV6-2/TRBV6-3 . TGTGCCAGCAGTTACTCGAAGACAGGGAGGTTCTACGAGCAGTACTTC CASSYSKTGRFYEQYF
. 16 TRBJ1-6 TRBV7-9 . TGTGCCAGCAGCTTAAATGGGAGCTCCTATAATTCACCCCTCCACTTT CASSLNGSSYNSPLHF
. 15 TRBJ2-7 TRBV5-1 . TGCGCCAGCAGCTTAGGGCCGACAGTCTCCTACGAGCAGTACTTC CASSLGPTVSYEQYF
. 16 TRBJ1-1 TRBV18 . TGTGCCAGCTCCCCCAGTCGGGGGGGCATGAACACTGAAGCTTTCTTT CASSPSRGGMNTEAFF
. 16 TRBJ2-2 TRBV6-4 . TGTGCCAGCAGTGACCTTAATCCGGAGGTGGTCGGGGAGCTGTTTTTT CASSDLNPEVVGELFF
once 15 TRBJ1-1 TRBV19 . TGTGCCAGTAGTCCCCGGGGGGGCGGGCACACTGAAGCTTTCTTT CASSPRGGGHTEAFF
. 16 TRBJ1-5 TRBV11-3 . TGTGCCAGCAGCTTAGTAGTGGGACACTACAATCAGCCCCAGCATTTT CASSLVVGHYNQPQHF
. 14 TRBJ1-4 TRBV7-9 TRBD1 TGTGCCAGCAGCTTTCTGGGACAGGGGGAAAAACTGTTTTTT CASSFLGQGEKLFF
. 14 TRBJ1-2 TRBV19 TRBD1 TGTGCCAGTAGTCCGGGACAGGCCGCCTATGGCTACACCTTC CASSPGQAAYGYTF
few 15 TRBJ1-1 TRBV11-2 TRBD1 TGTGCCAGCAGCGGTTGGGACAGTATGAACACTGAAGCTTTCTTT CASSGWDSMNTEAFF
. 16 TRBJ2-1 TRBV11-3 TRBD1 TGTGCCAGCAGCTTAGACCTAAGGACAGGGCATTATGAGCAGTTCTTC CASSLDLRTGHYEQFF
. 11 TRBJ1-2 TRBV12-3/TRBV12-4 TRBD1 TGTGCCAGCAGCCTACAGGGGTCTCACACCTTC CASSLQGSHTF
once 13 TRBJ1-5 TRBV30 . TGTGCCTGGAGTGTTGGTAGGGAGGAGCCCCAGCATTTT CAWSVGREEPQHF
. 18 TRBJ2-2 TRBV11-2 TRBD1 TGTGCCAGCAGCCAGAGGACAGGGAATAGGATGAATCCCGGGGAGCTGTTTTTT CASSQRTGNRMNPGELFF
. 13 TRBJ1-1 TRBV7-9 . TGTGCCAGCAGCTCCCGACAGAACACTGAAGCTTTCTTT CASSSRQNTEAFF
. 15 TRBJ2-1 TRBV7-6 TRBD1 TGTGCCAGCAGCGCCCAACAGGGGGCTTGGAATGAGCAGTTCTTC CASSAQQGAWNEQFF
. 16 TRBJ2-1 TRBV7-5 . TGTGCCAGAAGCCCCGGGGTAGCGGCCCTATACAATGAGCAGTTCTTC CARSPGVAALYNEQFF
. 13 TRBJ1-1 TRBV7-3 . TGTGCCAGCAGCCTCCAAGGGGGTAGGGAAGCTTTCTTT CASSLQGGREAFF
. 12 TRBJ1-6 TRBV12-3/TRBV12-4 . TGTGCCAGCGGATTCCAGGGTCTACCCCTCCACTTT CASGFQGLPLHF
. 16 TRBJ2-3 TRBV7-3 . TGTGCCAGCAGTCTCGAAGGGGACATGCGGACAGATACGCAGTATTTT CASSLEGDMRTDTQYF
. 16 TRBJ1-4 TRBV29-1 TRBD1 TGCAGCGCCTACCAAGGACAGGGGGCAACTAATGAAAAACTGTTTTTT CSAYQGQGATNEKLFF
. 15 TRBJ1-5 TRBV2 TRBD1 TGTGCCAGCAGTTCCCCTCCCCAGGGGGTTCAGCCCCAGCATTTT CASSSPPQGVQPQHF
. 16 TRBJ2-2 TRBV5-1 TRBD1 TGCGCCAGCAGCTTGGGGGACAGGCTGAACACCGGGGAGCTGTTTTTT CASSLGDRLNTGELFF
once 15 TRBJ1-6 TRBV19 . TGTGCCAGTAGAGGCGCAGGGGCTGGTAATTCACCCCTCCACTTT CASRGAGAGNSPLHF
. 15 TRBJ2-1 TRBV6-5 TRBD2 TGTGCCAGCAACCCCCGGGAGGTCTCCTACAATGAGCAGTTCTTC CASNPREVSYNEQFF
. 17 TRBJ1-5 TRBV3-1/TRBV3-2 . TGTGCCAGCAGCCAAGATCTAGGGGGGGTCGGCAATCAGCCCCAGCATTTT CASSQDLGGVGNQPQHF
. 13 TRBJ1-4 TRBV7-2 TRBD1 TGTGCGAGCACACCGGGACAGGGTCTAAAACTGTTTTTT CASTPGQGLKLFF
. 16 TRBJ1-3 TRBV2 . TGTGCCAGCAGTGCCCGGGGCGGGAACTCTGGAAACACCATATATTTT CASSARGGNSGNTIYF
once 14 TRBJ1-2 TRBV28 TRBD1 TGTGCCAGCAGTGTAGGGACAGACTTAGAGGGCTACACCTTC CASSVGTDLEGYTF
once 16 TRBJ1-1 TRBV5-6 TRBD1 TGTGCCAGCAGCTTGGTTGGGACAGGGGTGACCACTGAAGCTTTCTTT CASSLVGTGVTTEAFF
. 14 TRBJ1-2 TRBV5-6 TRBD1 TGTGCCAGCAGCTCGGGACAGGGTAGGGGTGGCTACACCTTC CASSSGQGRGGYTF
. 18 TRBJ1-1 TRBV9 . TGTGCCAGCAGCGTAAGGGGGACACCCAAACTCGGAGGCACTGAAGCTTTCTTT CASSVRGTPKLGGTEAFF
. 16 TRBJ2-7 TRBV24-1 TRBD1 TGTGCCACCAGCATGGAGAGGGACAGGGGGGTGGGCGAGCAGTACTTC CATSMERDRGVGEQYF
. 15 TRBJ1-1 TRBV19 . TGTGCCAGTAGTATAGTTCCGGGCGGGGTCACTGAAGCTTTCTTT CASSIVPGGVTEAFF
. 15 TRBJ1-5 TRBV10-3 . TGTGCCATCAGTGATGGCGGGGTATACAATCAGCCCCAGCATTTT CAISDGGVYNQPQHF
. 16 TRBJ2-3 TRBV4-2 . TGTGCCAGCAGCATATCATCTGGGGGCCCCACAGATACGCAGTATTTT CASSISSGGPTDTQYF
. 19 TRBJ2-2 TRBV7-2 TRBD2 TGTGCCAGCAACCCAGGAGGCCTAGCGGGGGGTCGTGGGACCGGGGAGCTGTTTTTT CASNPGGLAGGRGTGELFF
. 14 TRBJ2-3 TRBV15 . TGTGCCACCAGCAGAGATCGGGGCACAGATACGCAGTATTTT CATSRDRGTDTQYF